The 31 T cell receptor beta chains listed next were all sequenced from one sample in a study of T cell repertoires in cytomegalovirus infection. Using its own MiXCR run on the reads, TCRdb lists one record per CDR3 protein. The sample has 350,000 to 500,000 distinct CDR3 sequences, approximately 31% seen once; the top ten hold roughly 13%. The sequencing sample was made of PBMCs. The receptors here all came from a human donor in good health (CMV status not recorded). Some clones in this sample may be carry-over from other donors' samples.

This clonotype appeared a few times. This chain joins TRBV7-2 and TRBJ2-5, with unresolved D. CDR1 is SGHTA and CDR2 is FQGNSA in the germline V gene. The V end lost 5 bases, the J end lost 0 bases, and 7 bases lay between the germline ends. This CDR3 comprises 13 residues. Here the CDR3 reads CASSPENQETQYF. In DNA form, the CDR3 reads TGTGCCAGCAGCCCCGAGAACCAAGAGACCCAGTACTTC.

The genes are TRBV4-1 and TRBJ1-4; D unresolved. The germline V gene has CDR1 MGHRA and CDR2 YSYEKL. The CDR3 extends over 15 amino acids. Trimming cost V 2 bases and J 7 bases, with 14 bases left between them. The CDR3, as DNA: TGCGCCAGCAGCCAATGGAGGGCCACTGGTGAAAAACTGTTTTTT. Translation: CASSQWRATGEKLFF.

This chain links TRBV7-9 with TRBJ2-3; the D gene is possibly TRBD2 (5 bases). The CDR3 consists of 16 residues. V lost 6 bases and J 6 bases, leaving 22 bases between the germline ends. Germline loops: CDR1 SEHNR, CDR2 FQNEAQ (reference sequence). The CDR3: CASSPELGRPGDTQYF. The DNA of the CDR3 is TGTGCCAGCAGTCCCGAACTTGGCAGGCCGGGGGATACGCAGTATTTT. Full variable domain (remainder filled in from reference TRBV7-9 and TRBJ2-3): DTGVSQNPRHKITKRGQNVTFRCDPISEHNRLYWYRQTLGQGPEFLTYFQNEAQLEKSRLLSDRFSAERPKGSFSTLEIQRTEQGDSAMYLCASSPELGRPGDTQYFGPGTRLTVL.

This clonotype was seen a handful of times. This chain joins TRBV7-9 and TRBJ2-7; a possible D gene is TRBD2 (5 bases). CDR3 length equals 13 residues. CDR1 is SEHNR and CDR2 is FQNEAQ in the germline V gene (reference sequence). V lost 5 bases and J lost 4, with 12 bases in between. The CDR3 reads CASSRSGEYEQYF. CDR3 nucleotide sequence: TGTGCCAGCAGCCGCAGCGGAGAATACGAGCAGTACTTC.

The gene calls are TRBV4-1 and TRBJ1-5, with D maybe TRBD1 (5 bases). The CDR3 covers 14 residues. Trimming took off 3 bases at V and 4 bases at J, with 10 bases between the two ends. Germline V gene lookup returns CDR1 MGHRA and CDR2 YSYEKL. This CDR3 reads CASSQGTVNQPQHF. The CDR3 DNA is TGCGCCAGCAGCCAGGGGACGGTAAATCAGCCCCAGCATTTT.

This clonotype was recorded a few times. The chain has TRBV4-2 and TRBJ1-2, with D perhaps matching TRBD1 (5 bases). The germline V and J ends were trimmed by 3 bases and 1 base, with 9 bases remaining between them. The CDR3 sequence is 14 residues long. Germline V CDR1 and CDR2: LGHNA, YNFKEQ. The CDR3 DNA reads as TGTGCCAGCAGCCAGATAGACAGTAACTATGGCTACACCTTC. This codes for CASSQIDSNYGYTF.

This chain links TRBV27 with TRBJ2-1, with D possibly matching TRBD1 (5 bases). Germline-derived CDR1 and CDR2 are MNHEY and SMNVEV (reference sequence). The CDR3 is 18 amino acids. V lost 3 bases and J lost 1, with 19 bases in between. The CDR3 loop reads CASSFLPPQGTSYNEQFF. The CDR3 nucleotides are TGTGCCAGCAGTTTCCTCCCACCCCAGGGAACTTCCTACAATGAGCAGTTCTTC.

V gene TRBV6-2 or TRBV6-3 combines with J gene TRBJ2-1; possible D gene TRBD2, 5 bases. The CDR3 consists of 14 residues. Germline-derived CDR1 and CDR2 are MNHEY and SVGEGT. The CDR3, as DNA: TGTGCATGCCTGGAGGACTCCACCTACAATGAGCAGTTCTTC. Protein sequence: CACLEDSTYNEQFF.

The gene calls are TRBV7-9 and TRBJ1-5, with D hard to call. V was cut by 1 base and J by 9 bases, with 13 bases left in between. CDR3 size: 14 residues. In germline, CDR1 is SEHNR, CDR2 FQNEAQ (reference sequence). CDR3 in amino acids: CASSLETALRPQHF. In DNA form, the CDR3 reads TGTGCCAGCAGCTTAGAAACGGCTTTGAGGCCCCAGCATTTT.

At least ten counts were recorded for this clonotype. J is TRBJ2-3 and V is TRBV18; D remains unclear. The V gene's germline CDR1 is KGHSH and CDR2 LQKENI. The V end was cut by 0 bases, the J end by 3 bases, with 7 bases between. The CDR3 is made up of 14 amino acids. The CDR3 spells CASSPPSLTDTQYF. The CDR3 DNA is TGTGCCAGCTCACCACCGTCGTTAACAGATACGCAGTATTTT.

The chain carries TRBV29-1 and TRBJ2-7; no clear D gene. The V end was cut by 5 bases, the J end by 0 bases, with 11 bases between. This CDR3 region has 13 residues. Per germline, CDR1 SQVTM and CDR2 ANQGSEA. CDR3 sequence reads: CSVRPETSYEQYF. Written as DNA, the CDR3 is TGCAGCGTTCGACCCGAGACCTCCTACGAGCAGTACTTC.

In this sample, this clonotype turned up many times. V and J are TRBV7-2 and TRBJ2-5; unclear D gene. Germline CDR1 and CDR2: SGHTA and FQGNSA. The CDR3 is made up of 14 amino acids. Trimming took off 3 bases at V and 0 bases at J, with 8 bases between the two ends. This chain's CDR3 is CASSFGVNQETQYF. DNA for the CDR3: TGTGCCAGCAGCTTTGGGGTTAACCAAGAGACCCAGTACTTC.

In the case of this clonotype: Mismatch with germline at one junction end may stem from a read error. This rearrangement joins TRBV11-2 to TRBJ2-2, with a weak D call TRBD1 (6 bases). This CDR3 has 14 amino acids. From germline, CDR1 is SGHAT and CDR2 FQNNGV. CDR3: CASRSGQSTGEMFF. The CDR3 nucleotides are TGTGCCAGCAGATCAGGACAGAGCACCGGGGAGATGTTTTTT.

As regards this clonotype: In this CDR3 the conserved last residue, phenylalanine or tryptophan, is missing, so a read error is likely. This chain links TRBV20-1 with TRBJ1-1; D unresolved. CDR1 is DFQATT, CDR2 SNEGSKA, per germline (reference sequence). The CDR3 length is 11 residues. The V and J ends lost 0 bases and 11 bases respectively, with 10 bases between them. CDR3 residues: CSARDHSAAFC. CDR3 nucleotides: TGCAGTGCTAGAGATCACAGCGCGGCTTTCTGT.

This clonotype was seen more than once but under ten times. The chain is built from TRBV4-1 and TRBJ1-1; 7 bases line up with TRBD1. Trimming removed 1 base from V and 4 bases from J; junction bases left unmatched: 6. The CDR3 contains 15 residues. Germline V gene data show CDR1 as MGHRA and CDR2 as YSYEKL. In nucleotides, the CDR3 is TGCGCCAGCAGCCAAGTTAGCGAGGGGGCCACTGAAGCTTTCTTT. This gives the protein CASSQVSEGATEAFF.

The chain links TRBV18 to TRBJ1-1; D perhaps matches TRBD1 (6 bases). Germline-derived CDR1 and CDR2 are KGHSH and LQKENI. The CDR3 is made up of 13 amino acids. V gave up 5 bases and J gave up 6 bases, with 13 bases separating them. CDR3 residues: CASSGAGAAEAFF. The CDR3 bases are TGTGCCAGCTCAGGCGCAGGGGCGGCTGAAGCTTTCTTT. The full variable domain, with the rest looked up from reference TRBV18 and TRBJ1-1, is NAGVMQNPRHLVRRRGQEARLRCSPMKGHSHVYWYRQLPEEGLKFMVYLQKENIIDESGMPKERFSAEFPKEGPSILRIQQVVRGDSAAYFCASSGAGAAEAFFGQGTRLTVV.

The chain is built from TRBV4-2 and TRBJ2-2; D is unclear. Germline-derived CDR1 and CDR2 are LGHNA and YNFKEQ. The CDR3 consists of 19 residues. V lost 0 bases to trimming and J lost 3 bases, with 20 bases between them. The CDR3 DNA follows: TGTGCCAGCAGCCAAGATCGGGCAGCGAACCCTGGTGACACCGGGGAGCTGTTTTTT. Translating it yields CASSQDRAANPGDTGELFF.

A few counts support this clonotype. The gene calls are TRBV7-8 and TRBJ1-5; TRBD1 matches 10 bases. V lost 5 bases to trimming and J lost 2 bases; unmatched junction nucleotides: 9. The CDR3 is made up of 17 amino acids. CDR1 is SGHVS, CDR2 FQNEAQ, per germline. The CDR3, as DNA: TGTGCCAGCAGCCCCAAACGACAGGGGGCTGGCAATCAGCCCCAGCATTTT. It codes for CASSPKRQGAGNQPQHF.

The chain employs TRBV7-9 and TRBJ1-5; TRBD1 matches at 7 bases. The CDR3 totals 16 residues. The V gene's germline CDR1 is SEHNR and CDR2 FQNEAQ (reference sequence). V lost 5 bases and J lost 6; bases outside the gene matches: 13. CDR3 loop: CASSGTGGRGVQPQHF. In nucleotides, the CDR3 is TGTGCCAGCAGCGGAACGGGAGGCAGGGGGGTTCAGCCCCAGCATTTT.

The rearrangement links TRBV7-9 to TRBJ1-2, with 8 bases fitting TRBD1. This CDR3 comprises 17 residues. The germline V gene has CDR1 SEHNR and CDR2 FQNEAQ (reference sequence). V was pared by 0 bases and J by 3 bases, with 9 bases of the junction left unmatched. The CDR3 DNA is TGTGCCAGCAGCTTAGCCCGACAGGGGTTAGGGCACTATGGCTACACCTTC. It specifies CASSLARQGLGHYGYTF. Full variable domain (remainder filled in from reference TRBV7-9 and TRBJ1-2): DTGVSQNPRHKITKRGQNVTFRCDPISEHNRLYWYRQTLGQGPEFLTYFQNEAQLEKSRLLSDRFSAERPKGSFSTLEIQRTEQGDSAMYLCASSLARQGLGHYGYTFGSGTRLTVV.

This clonotype was observed many times. V usage is TRBV10-3 and J usage is TRBJ2-7; TRBD2 is a possible D gene (6 bases). CDR3 length: 15 residues. Germline V gene sequence: CDR1 ENHRY, CDR2 SYGVKD. V was clipped by 0 bases and J by 2 bases, with 11 bases between them. Here the CDR3 DNA reads TGTGCCATCAGTGAGTCGGTGGGGGGACCCTACGAGCAGTACTTC. This encodes CAISESVGGPYEQYF.

The gene calls are TRBV12-5 and TRBJ1-1; D is unclear. The CDR3 runs to 14 residues. V was trimmed by 5 bases and J by 1 base, leaving 11 bases between them. Germline V lookup: CDR1 LGHNT, CDR2 FRNRAP. In DNA, the CDR3 is TGTGCTAGTGGTCGGGCCAGCAAGAACACTGAAGCTTTCTTT. It specifies CASGRASKNTEAFF.

This clonotype was detected only a few times. The chain uses TRBV27 and TRBJ2-6; 11 nucleotides align to TRBD2. The CDR3 contains 16 residues. Looked up from germline, CDR1 is MNHEY and CDR2 is SMNVEV (reference sequence). V was pared by 6 bases and J by 2 bases, with 3 bases of the junction left unmatched. Here the CDR3 reads CASRIAGGPGANVLTF. The CDR3, as DNA: TGTGCCAGCAGGATAGCGGGGGGGCCTGGGGCCAACGTCCTGACTTTC.

This clonotype was seen only a few times. The chain links TRBV5-1 to TRBJ1-1; D uncertain. Germline V gene data show CDR1 as SGHRS and CDR2 as YFSETQ. The CDR3 contains 14 residues. Trimming stripped 4 bases from V and 0 bases from J, with 10 bases between. CDR3 region: CASSPRQVNTEAFF. Written as DNA, the CDR3 is TGCGCCAGCAGCCCCAGACAAGTGAACACTGAAGCTTTCTTT.

A remark on this clonotype: Because the CDR3 is missing its conserved closing phenylalanine or tryptophan, this is likely a read error. It is unclear where the CDR3 begins or ends on the DNA, so no DNA is shown, and the CDR3 is as TCRdb lists it. The rearrangement joins TRBV20-1 to TRBJ2-7; TRBD1, the table's D call, was not compared with the DNA. The CDR3 is 13 amino acids in total, end residues counted. Germline V gene data show CDR1 as DFQATT and CDR2 as SNEGSKA (reference sequence). The CDR3 sequence is CILKDRGNYEQYL.

This clonotype was detected ten times or more. This CDR3 reads CASSPRTANTGELFF. CDR3 nucleotides: TGTGCCAGCAGCCCCCGGACTGCCAACACCGGGGAGCTGTTTTTT. The chain joins TRBV7-2 to TRBJ2-2; D might be TRBD2 (5 bases). V was pared by 5 bases and J by 2 bases, with 12 bases between. Germline-derived CDR1 and CDR2 are SGHTA and FQGNSA. The CDR3 has 15 residues.

On this clonotype itself: It is likely a read error, because the conserved phenylalanine at the end of the CDR3 is missing. J is TRBJ2-1 and V is TRBV12-3 or TRBV12-4; TRBD2 might be the D (7 bases). The CDR3 loop spans 16 amino acids. Trimming removed 5 bases at V and 9 bases at J, with 23 bases between. CDR3 in amino acids: CASSPGPGGNLAEQFY. DNA of the CDR3: TGTGCCAGCAGTCCGGGACCGGGGGGCAATTTGGCTGAGCAGTTCTAC.

This clonotype was seen at least ten times. The chain has TRBV7-2 and TRBJ1-6; D ambiguous. Germline V gene data show CDR1 as SGHTA and CDR2 as FQGNSA. The CDR3 is 14 residues long. V was shortened by 2 bases and J by 9 bases, with 11 bases between the two germline ends. The CDR3 region has the DNA TGTGCCAGCAGCTTACGAACTGGTGGTTCACCCCTCCACTTT. It specifies CASSLRTGGSPLHF. Full variable domain (remainder filled in from reference TRBV7-2 and TRBJ1-6): GAGVSQSPSNKVTEKGKDVELRCDPISGHTALYWYRQSLGQGLEFLIYFQGNSAPDKSGLPSDRFSAERTGGSVSTLTIQRTQQEDSAVYLCASSLRTGGSPLHFGNGTRLTVT.

The V gene is TRBV20-1, the J gene TRBJ1-3; no firm D call. V shed 1 base and J shed 0 bases, with 16 bases lying between them. This CDR3 has 17 amino acids. Germline CDR1 and CDR2: DFQATT and SNEGSKA (reference sequence). The CDR3 nucleotides read TGCAGTGCTAGAGCACCTAGCGGGGTCCTCTCTGGAAACACCATATATTTT. Translating gives CSARAPSGVLSGNTIYF.

On this clonotype: A clone one base away is much larger, so this may be a read error. No conserved phenylalanine or tryptophan is present at the end of the CDR3, so a read error is the likely explanation. The V gene is TRBV7-6, the J gene TRBJ1-5, with TRBD1 identical over 10 bases. CDR1 SGHVS and CDR2 FNYEAQ come from the germline V gene. The CDR3 sequence is 14 residues long. The V segment lost 3 bases and the J segment 7 bases; nucleotides outside the gene matches: 3. CDR3 residues: CASSLATGGQPQHL. The CDR3 DNA sequence: TGTGCCAGCAGCTTGGCGACAGGGGGCCAGCCCCAGCATTTG.

This clonotype has at least ten counts. The chain has TRBV11-2 and TRBJ1-1, with 10 nucleotides matching TRBD1. J gave up 6 bases and V 1 base, and 8 bases lay outside the gene matches. This CDR3 is 16 amino acids long. Germline assignment: CDR1 SGHAT and CDR2 FQNNGV. The CDR3 here is CASSLGLGQGGPEAFF. CDR3 coding DNA: TGTGCCAGCAGCTTAGGTTTAGGACAGGGGGGGCCTGAAGCTTTCTTT.